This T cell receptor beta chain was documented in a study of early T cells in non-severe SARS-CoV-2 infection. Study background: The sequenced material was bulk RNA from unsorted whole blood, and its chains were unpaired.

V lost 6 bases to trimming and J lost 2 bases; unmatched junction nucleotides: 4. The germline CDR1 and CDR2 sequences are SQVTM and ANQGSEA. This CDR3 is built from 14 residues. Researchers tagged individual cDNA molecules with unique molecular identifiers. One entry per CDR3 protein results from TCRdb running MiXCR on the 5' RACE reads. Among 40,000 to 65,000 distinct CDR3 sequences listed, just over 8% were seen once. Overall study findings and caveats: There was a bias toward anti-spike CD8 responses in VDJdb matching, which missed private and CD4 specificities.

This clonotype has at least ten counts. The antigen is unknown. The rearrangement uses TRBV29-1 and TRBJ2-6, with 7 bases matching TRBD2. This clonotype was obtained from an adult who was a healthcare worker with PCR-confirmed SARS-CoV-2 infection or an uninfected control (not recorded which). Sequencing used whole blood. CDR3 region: CSVAGVAGANVLTF. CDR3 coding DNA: TGCAGCGTCGCGGGAGTAGCTGGGGCCAACGTCCTGACTTTC.